A selection of T cell receptor beta chains follows, all from one sample in a study of a mutant IDH1 vaccine in newly diagnosed glioma. The protocol was immunoSEQ multiplex PCR, while the TCRdb copy is restricted to in-frame clones and leaves out a portion. The table has over 25,000 clones, approximately 90% seen once. Here the sequenced sample was PBMCs, taken from a glioma patient treated with radiotherapy, temozolomide or both. The receptors were sampled from a woman between 40 and 55 years old with glioma. CDR3s include the opening cysteine and the closing phenylalanine or tryptophan. A D gene is named only where the DNA matches it firmly. Clone size is shown for a subset of rows, as once, few, many or a class of expanded clone.

size,V,D,J,DNA,CDR3
NA,TRBV29-1,NA,TRBJ2-5,TGCAGCGTTGCGACAGCCCAAGAGACCCAGTACTTC,CSVATAQETQYF
once,TRBV15,NA,TRBJ2-7,TGTGCCACCAGCAGAGATATAGCCCAGAGGGCGCAGTACTTC,CATSRDIAQRAQYF
NA,TRBV5-4,NA,TRBJ1-1,TGTGCCAGCAGCCTAGGGGAAAGCACTGAAGCTTTCTTT,CASSLGESTEAFF
NA,TRBV2,TRBD1,TRBJ2-3,TGTGCCAACTCCGGGACAGGGGTAGATACGCAGTATTTT,CANSGTGVDTQYF
NA,TRBV7-9,TRBD1,TRBJ1-1,TGTGCCAGCAGCTTAGTCCAGGGGGGGGACACTGAAGCTTTCTTT,CASSLVQGGDTEAFF
NA,TRBV19,TRBD2,TRBJ2-1,TGTGCCAGTAGTATAGTTAGCGGGGGCCCAAATGAGCAGTTCTTC,CASSIVSGGPNEQFF
NA,TRBV4-2,TRBD1,TRBJ1-6,TGTGCCAGCAGCCCAGGGGGGGGTGCTTCACCCCTCCACTTT,CASSPGGGASPLHF
NA,TRBV7-2,NA,TRBJ1-2,TGTGCCAGCAGCTTAGGGCAGGGGTACGACTATGGCTACACCTTC,CASSLGQGYDYGYTF
NA,TRBV5-1,TRBD1,TRBJ1-2,TGCGCCAGCAGCTTGGCTAGCCAGGGGGCCTTTGGGGGCTACACCTTC,CASSLASQGAFGGYTF
once,TRBV7-2,TRBD2,TRBJ2-5,TGTGCCAGCAGCTCCCCGTCTGGGGGGGGGAATAGGGAGACCCAGTACTTC,CASSSPSGGGNRETQYF
once,TRBV5-4,TRBD2,TRBJ2-7,TGTGCCAGCAGCTTGGCCCTGACTAGCGGAAACGTCTACGAGCAGTACTTC,CASSLALTSGNVYEQYF
NA,TRBV2,TRBD1,TRBJ1-3,TGTGCCAGCAGTGCCCCTACAGGGGGCAGAAACACCATATATTTT,CASSAPTGGRNTIYF
NA,TRBV5-4,TRBD1,TRBJ2-1,TGTGCCAGCAGCGGGGGACAGGGGCCCTACAATGAGCAGTTCTTC,CASSGGQGPYNEQFF
NA,TRBV5-1,TRBD2,TRBJ2-7,TGCGCCAGCAGAGGGCTAGCGGGAGGGGTTGCCTACGAGCAGTACTTC,CASRGLAGGVAYEQYF
NA,TRBV30,TRBD2,TRBJ2-1,TGTGCCTGGAGTCTAGCGGGTTACTCCTACAATGAGCAGTTCTTC,CAWSLAGYSYNEQFF
NA,TRBV7-8,TRBD1,TRBJ1-2,TGTGCCAGCAGCTTAGAAACAGGGGGGGGTGGCTACACCTTC,CASSLETGGGGYTF
NA,TRBV5-1,TRBD2,TRBJ2-1,TGCGCCAGCAGCTACCTAGCGGGGGGTGGTAATGAGCAGTTCTTC,CASSYLAGGGNEQFF
NA,TRBV5-1,NA,TRBJ1-1,TGCGCCAGCAGCTCGTCACCTTCGAACACTGAAGCTTTCTTT,CASSSSPSNTEAFF
NA,TRBV5-1,NA,TRBJ1-2,TGCGCCAGCAGCGGGCTGCGGGGACCGGGTGGCTACACCTTC,CASSGLRGPGGYTF
NA,TRBV5-1,TRBD1,TRBJ2-5,TGCGCCAGCAGCTTGGTGCAGGGGGCGCATGAGACCCAGTACTTC,CASSLVQGAHETQYF
NA,TRBV4-1,NA,TRBJ2-7,TGCGCCAGCAGCCAAGTAAGGGGGGGGCCGAGCGAGCAGTACTTC,CASSQVRGGPSEQYF
NA,TRBV6-5,NA,TRBJ2-1,TGTGCCAGCAGTTTTTCCCTCGTCAATGAGCAGTTCTTC,CASSFSLVNEQFF
NA,TRBV7-2,NA,TRBJ2-7,TGTGCCAGCAGACCTACGGGGTCCCCCTCCTACGAGCAGTACTTC,CASRPTGSPSYEQYF
NA,TRBV19,NA,TRBJ2-7,TGTGCCAGTAGGCCATCAGTTAGGCGAAGCACCTACGAGCAGTACTTC,CASRPSVRRSTYEQYF
NA,TRBV5-6,NA,TRBJ1-6,TGTGCCAGCAGCTTGCAGGGATACGTGGGGAGCTCCTATAATTCACCCCTCCACTTT,CASSLQGYVGSSYNSPLHF
once,TRBV7-8,NA,TRBJ1-1,TGTGCCAGCAGCTTATTGCCGGGTCCTGAAGCTTTCTTT,CASSLLPGPEAFF
NA,TRBV5-1,NA,TRBJ2-7,TGCGCCAGCAGCTTGGGCAGCACCTACGAGCAGTACTTC,CASSLGSTYEQYF
NA,TRBV6-5,NA,TRBJ1-1,TGTGCCAGCAGTACGCACAGGGTGAAGGGCACTGAAGCTTTCTTT,CASSTHRVKGTEAFF
once,TRBV11-2,NA,TRBJ1-2,TGTGCCAGCAGCTTGGCCAGCGAGAATGGCTACACCTTC,CASSLASENGYTF
NA,TRBV2,TRBD2,TRBJ2-2,TGTGCCAGCAGTGGACTAGCGGGGACCGGGGAGCTGTTTTTT,CASSGLAGTGELFF
once,TRBV28,NA,TRBJ1-1,TGTGCCAGCAGCTTTAACACTGAAGCTTTCTTT,CASSFNTEAFF
once,TRBV2,NA,TRBJ2-3,TGTGCCAGCGGGAGAACAGATACGCAGTATTTT,CASGRTDTQYF
NA,TRBV9,NA,TRBJ2-3,TGTGCCAGCAGCGTAGAGGCTAGCTATCGCACAGATACGCAGTATTTT,CASSVEASYRTDTQYF
few,TRBV7-9,NA,TRBJ2-7,TGTGCCAGCAGCTTACCCAAACAGGGACCCGAGCAGTACTTC,CASSLPKQGPEQYF
NA,TRBV6-1,TRBD1,TRBJ1-2,TGTGCCAGCAGTGAGTGGAGCACCGGAGGGGGCTTCTATGGCTACACCTTC,CASSEWSTGGGFYGYTF
NA,TRBV6-1,TRBD1,TRBJ2-7,TGTGCCAGCAGAATGACAGGGCCCTACGAGCAGTACTTC,CASRMTGPYEQYF
NA,TRBV5-5,NA,TRBJ1-1,TGTGCCAGCAGCTTCCGGGGTAATAAGAACACTGAAGCTTTCTTT,CASSFRGNKNTEAFF
NA,TRBV4-1,NA,TRBJ2-7,TGCGCCAGCAGCCATACTACAGGGTGGTACAAGCAGTACTTC,CASSHTTGWYKQYF
NA,TRBV30,TRBD2,TRBJ2-3,TGTGCCTGGAGTGGAGTCCACATAGCGGGAGAAGATACAGATACGCAGTATTTT,CAWSGVHIAGEDTDTQYF
NA,TRBV19,NA,TRBJ2-5,TGTGCCAGTAGTACCGGACAGTATGAGACCCAGTACTTC,CASSTGQYETQYF
NA,TRBV4-3,TRBD1,TRBJ2-2,TGCGCCAGCAGCAAATACAGGGGGCGCGTCACCGGGGAGCTGTTTTTT,CASSKYRGRVTGELFF